A selection of T cell receptor beta chains follows, all from one sample in a study of CD39 and CD103 CD8 tumor-infiltrating T cells. Clones were sequenced by immunoSEQ multiplex PCR, and TCRdb holds only the in-frame ones, with some missing. The sample records approximately 18,000 clones, 85% to 95% being singletons. The sample consisted of CD8+ T cells sorted from blood. The receptors derive from a human donor with head and neck squamous cell carcinoma. CDR3s include the opening cysteine and the closing phenylalanine or tryptophan. D genes are given only for firm matches. Rows may omit the clone size; those that give it use once, few, many or a size class.

V,J,D,size,DNA,CDR3
TRBV5-1,TRBJ2-7,TRBD2,NA,TGCGCCAGCAGCTTGTGGGGGGGATCCGAGCAGTACTTC,CASSLWGGSEQYF
TRBV19,TRBJ2-3,NA,NA,TGTGCCAGTAGTGTCTCCCAGTACACAGATACGCAGTATTTT,CASSVSQYTDTQYF
TRBV2,TRBJ2-1,NA,NA,TGTGCCAGCAGTGAAGCGCTTAGGTACAATGAGCAGTTCTTC,CASSEALRYNEQFF
TRBV7-2,TRBJ1-1,NA,NA,TGTGCCAGCAGCTTTCAGGAGAGCATGAACACTGAAGCTTTCTTT,CASSFQESMNTEAFF
TRBV5-1,TRBJ2-5,NA,once,TGCGCCAGCAGACCGAGGGAGCGATCCAAAGAGACCCAGTACTTC,CASRPRERSKETQYF
TRBV7-8,TRBJ2-7,NA,NA,TGTGCCAGCAGCTCAAGACTAGTTGAATACGAGCAGTACTTC,CASSSRLVEYEQYF
TRBV5-1,TRBJ1-1,NA,NA,TGCGCCAGTGCGGGGGGGTGGAACACTGAAGCTTTCTTT,CASAGGWNTEAFF
TRBV5-1,TRBJ2-3,NA,NA,TGCGCCAGCAGCTTCGGTTTAGATACGCAGTATTTT,CASSFGLDTQYF
TRBV27,TRBJ1-5,NA,once,TGTGCCAGCAGTTTATTAGGGAATCAGCCCCAGCATTTT,CASSLLGNQPQHF
TRBV5-1,TRBJ1-6,TRBD1,NA,TGCGCCAGCAGGGGGATTGGACAGGGAAAATCACCCCTCCACTTT,CASRGIGQGKSPLHF
TRBV4-1,TRBJ1-1,NA,NA,TGCGCCAGCAGCCAAGATAGGGGGGGAGATGAAGCTTTCTTT,CASSQDRGGDEAFF
TRBV27,TRBJ1-4,NA,few,TGTGCCAGCAGTTCGGGTTTAGAAAAACTGTTTTTT,CASSSGLEKLFF
TRBV28,TRBJ2-7,NA,few,TGTGCCAGCAGTGCCAAGACCCGCTACGAGCAGTACTTC,CASSAKTRYEQYF
TRBV9,TRBJ2-1,NA,NA,TGTGCCAGCAGCCTTTGGGGTGAATCCAATGAGCAGTTCTTC,CASSLWGESNEQFF
TRBV7-9,TRBJ1-1,NA,NA,TGTGCCAGCAGTCCACTAAGGACTGAAGCTTTCTTT,CASSPLRTEAFF
TRBV5-1,TRBJ1-1,NA,once,TGCGCCAGCAGACCTGGAGGTGGAGACACTGAAGCTTTCTTT,CASRPGGGDTEAFF
TRBV5-1,TRBJ1-2,NA,NA,TGCGCCAGCAGTGAAGGAGACCTCTATTATGGCTACACCTTC,CASSEGDLYYGYTF
TRBV27,TRBJ1-5,NA,once,TGTGCCAGCAGTTTAGTAGGGGGTAGCAATCAGCCCCAGCATTTT,CASSLVGGSNQPQHF
TRBV2,TRBJ1-6,NA,NA,TGTGCCAGCAGTGAAGCGCTTCCTTCACCCCTCCACTTT,CASSEALPSPLHF